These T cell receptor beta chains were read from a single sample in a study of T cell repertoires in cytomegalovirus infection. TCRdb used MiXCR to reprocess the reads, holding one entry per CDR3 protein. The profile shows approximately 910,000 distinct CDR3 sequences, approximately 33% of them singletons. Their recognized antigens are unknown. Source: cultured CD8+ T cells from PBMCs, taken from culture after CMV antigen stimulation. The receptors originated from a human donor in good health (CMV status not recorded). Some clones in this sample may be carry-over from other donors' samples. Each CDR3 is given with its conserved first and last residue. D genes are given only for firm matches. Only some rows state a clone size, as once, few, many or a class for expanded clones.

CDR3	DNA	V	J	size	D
CASSLWGSFGSGSPNEQFF	TGTGCCAGCAGCTTATGGGGTAGCTTCGGGTCTGGGTCCCCCAATGAGCAGTTCTTC	TRBV7-9	TRBJ2-1	.	.
CASSPITRAGDEKLFF	TGTGCCAGCAGCCCCATCACGAGGGCGGGCGATGAAAAACTGTTTTTT	TRBV12-3/TRBV12-4	TRBJ1-4	.	.
CAISELRGWETQYF	TGTGCCATCAGTGAGCTACGGGGGTGGGAGACCCAGTACTTC	TRBV10-3	TRBJ2-5	few	.
CASSLGPTGGPYTDTQYF	TGTGCCAGCAGCTTAGGTCCTACGGGGGGGCCTTATACAGATACGCAGTATTTT	TRBV7-8	TRBJ2-3	many	TRBD2
CASSQAETGWNEQFF	TGCGCCAGCAGCCAAGCTGAGACAGGGTGGAATGAGCAGTTCTTC	TRBV4-1	TRBJ2-1	few	TRBD1
CASSAGGGELFF	TGTGCCAGCAGCGCGGGGGGTGGGGAGCTGTTTTTT	TRBV7-6	TRBJ2-2	many	TRBD2
CATRLGGRDTGELFF	TGTGCCACCCGGCTTGGGGGGAGGGACACCGGGGAGCTGTTTTTT	TRBV28	TRBJ2-2	.	TRBD2
CASSYGGMGETQYF	TGTGCCAGCAGTTACGGGGGGATGGGAGAGACCCAGTACTTC	TRBV7-4	TRBJ2-5	.	TRBD2
CASSYRGGLAEAFF	TGTGCCAGCAGTTACCGAGGGGGGTTGGCTGAAGCTTTCTTT	TRBV6-5	TRBJ1-1	few	.
CASSAPDGALWNEQFF	TGTGCCAGCAGTGCCCCTGACGGGGCTTTGTGGAATGAGCAGTTCTTC	TRBV28	TRBJ2-1	few	.
CASSELPGGPSDTQYF	TGTGCCAGCAGTGAATTACCAGGGGGCCCGTCAGATACGCAGTATTTT	TRBV6-1	TRBJ2-3	.	TRBD1
CASSYSTGGGYEQYF	TGTGCCAGCAGTTACTCGACGGGGGGGGGCTACGAGCAGTACTTC	TRBV6-5	TRBJ2-7	.	TRBD2
CASSLSANDKKGHTF	TGTGCCAGCAGTTTATCCGCCAACGACAAAAAAGGCCACACCTTC	TRBV12-3/TRBV12-4	TRBJ1-2	.	.
CASTRAYRGANEQFF	TGTGCCAGCACCAGGGCGTACAGGGGTGCCAATGAGCAGTTCTTC	TRBV7-9	TRBJ2-1	many	TRBD1
CAISGGTSGGQETQYF	TGTGCCATCAGTGGGGGCACTAGCGGGGGTCAAGAGACCCAGTACTTC	TRBV10-3	TRBJ2-5	.	TRBD2
CASSLAGTWDEQFF	TGTGCCAGCAGCTTAGCGGGAACCTGGGATGAGCAGTTCTTC	TRBV7-8	TRBJ2-1	many	.
CASSSDRGLRNYGYTF	TGTGCCAGCAGCTCGGACAGGGGGCTTAGGAACTATGGCTACACCTTC	TRBV5-5	TRBJ1-2	few	TRBD1
CSVSGQLNSEAFF	TGCAGCGTGTCGGGACAGTTGAACTCTGAAGCTTTCTTT	TRBV29-1	TRBJ1-1	.	TRBD1
CASSRGGSGGQRRHEQFF	TGTGCCAGCAGCCGAGGGGGTAGCGGGGGGCAACGGAGGCATGAGCAGTTCTTC	TRBV7-9	TRBJ2-1	few	TRBD2
CASSQDIPAATNEKLFF	TGTGCCAGCAGCCAAGATATCCCAGCCGCAACTAATGAAAAACTGTTTTTT	TRBV3-1	TRBJ1-4	.	.
CASLSLGINEQFF	TGTGCCAGCCTATCTCTTGGGATCAATGAGCAGTTCTTC	TRBV7-9	TRBJ2-1	many	.
CASSLSRGRGLPEQYF	TGTGCCAGCAGCTTGTCCCGGGGCAGGGGGCTCCCCGAGCAGTACTTC	TRBV7-9	TRBJ2-7	.	TRBD1
CAISAGEINNYGYTF	TGTGCCATCAGTGCTGGGGAGATCAATAACTATGGCTACACCTTC	TRBV10-3	TRBJ1-2	few	.
CAIKTSTGELFF	TGTGCCATCAAAACGAGTACCGGGGAGCTGTTTTTT	TRBV10-3	TRBJ2-2	.	.
CASSSNTGAVGYTF	TGTGCCAGCAGCTCGAATACAGGTGCGGTTGGCTACACCTTC	TRBV5-4	TRBJ1-2	.	.
CASSGQFNEKLFF	TGTGCCAGCAGCGGACAGTTTAATGAAAAACTGTTTTTT	TRBV12-3/TRBV12-4	TRBJ1-4	few	.
CSARPESRKTQETQYF	TGCAGTGCTAGACCAGAGTCTCGCAAAACCCAAGAGACCCAGTACTTC	TRBV20-1	TRBJ2-5	few	.
CASTVAETLTDTQYF	TGTGCCAGCACCGTAGCGGAGACCCTCACAGATACGCAGTATTTT	TRBV7-8	TRBJ2-3	many	.
CASSLRGRGGEAFF	TGTGCCAGCAGCCTACGGGGGAGGGGCGGTGAAGCTTTCTTT	TRBV7-8	TRBJ1-1	few	.
CASSFPPSGSDTQYF	TGTGCCAGCAGTTTCCCCCCCAGCGGTTCAGATACGCAGTATTTT	TRBV28	TRBJ2-3	.	.
CASSLQGLWETQYF	TGTGCCAGCAGCCTACAGGGTCTTTGGGAGACCCAGTACTTC	TRBV11-2	TRBJ2-5	few	.
CAYQGFNEKLFF	TGTGCCTACCAGGGTTTTAATGAAAAACTGTTTTTT	TRBV7-9	TRBJ1-4	many	.
CASSGGTGDTEAFF	TGTGCCAGCAGTGGGGGGACAGGGGACACTGAAGCTTTCTTT	TRBV2	TRBJ1-1	.	TRBD1
CASNTRGVFQPQHF	TGTGCCAGCAACACCCGGGGGGTTTTCCAGCCCCAGCATTTT	TRBV6-1	TRBJ1-5	.	.
CASSLGWAYNEQFF	TGTGCCAGCAGCTTGGGTTGGGCCTACAATGAGCAGTTCTTC	TRBV5-6	TRBJ2-1	.	.
CASSPIGGLADLSNTGELFF	TGTGCCAGCAGTCCAATCGGGGGACTAGCGGACCTCTCGAACACCGGGGAGCTGTTTTTT	TRBV6-1	TRBJ2-2	.	TRBD2
CASSHTTEANTGELFF	TGTGCCAGCAGCCACACGACAGAAGCCAACACCGGGGAGCTGTTTTTT	TRBV5-6	TRBJ2-2	few	.
CASREPSTGGIWPQHF	TGTGCCAGCAGGGAGCCCTCCACAGGGGGTATATGGCCCCAGCATTTT	TRBV6-1	TRBJ1-5	.	TRBD1
CASSSKRGAGANVLTF	TGTGCCAGCAGCAGTAAAAGGGGGGCTGGGGCCAACGTCCTGACTTTC	TRBV6-1	TRBJ2-6	.	.
CASSSSSGGVRNTQYF	TGTGCCAGCAGCTCCTCTAGCGGGGGGGTCCGGAATACGCAGTATTTT	TRBV7-9	TRBJ2-3	many	TRBD2
CAGREAGPPGETQYF	TGTGCCGGAAGGGAGGCAGGGCCTCCGGGGGAGACCCAGTACTTC	TRBV2	TRBJ2-5	.	.
CASSYGGGPQETQYF	TGTGCCAGCAGTTACGGTGGGGGTCCTCAAGAGACCCAGTACTTC	TRBV6-5	TRBJ2-5	few	.
CASSGTGAGELFF	TGTGCCAGCAGCGGGACAGGGGCCGGGGAGCTGTTTTTT	TRBV5-4	TRBJ2-2	few	TRBD1
CASSSGQGDGEAFF	TGTGCCAGCAGTTCTGGACAGGGGGATGGTGAAGCTTTCTTT	TRBV27	TRBJ1-1	.	TRBD1
CASSFPGYSNQPQHF	TGTGCCAGCAGTTTTCCGGGGTATAGCAATCAGCCCCAGCATTTT	TRBV28	TRBJ1-5	.	.
CASSYSRLAGTYEQYF	TGTGCCAGCAGTTACTCGAGGCTAGCGGGGACGTACGAGCAGTACTTC	TRBV6-5	TRBJ2-7	many	TRBD2
CASSYSTTAREKLFF	TGTGCCAGCAGTTACTCGACCACCGCGCGGGAAAAACTGTTTTTT	TRBV6-5	TRBJ1-4	.	.
CASTETAPLWGYTF	TGTGCCAGCACCGAGACGGCCCCCCTGTGGGGCTACACCTTC	TRBV2	TRBJ1-2	few	.
CASSYSPTHSETQYF	TGTGCCAGCAGTTACTCTCCAACCCATTCGGAGACCCAGTACTTC	TRBV6-2/TRBV6-3	TRBJ2-5	.	.
CASSLLTSGEKETQYF	TGTGCCAGCAGCTTATTAACTAGCGGGGAGAAAGAGACCCAGTACTTC	TRBV7-9	TRBJ2-5	.	TRBD2
CASSLDFAGTSNQPQHF	TGTGCCAGCAGCTTAGATTTTGCAGGGACTAGCAATCAGCCCCAGCATTTT	TRBV7-2	TRBJ1-5	many	.
CASRPDGGGNGYTF	TGCGCCAGCAGACCCGACGGGGGCGGCAATGGCTACACCTTC	TRBV5-1	TRBJ1-2	few	.
CASSLTDWSGGSYNEQFF	TGCGCCAGCAGCCTAACCGACTGGTCAGGGGGCTCCTACAATGAGCAGTTCTTC	TRBV4-1	TRBJ2-1	few	TRBD1
CASSGAPLTYNEQFF	TGTGCCAGCAGTGGGGCCCCCCTCACCTACAATGAGCAGTTCTTC	TRBV13	TRBJ2-1	.	.
CASTKPPVAIGELFF	TGTGCCAGCACAAAACCCCCAGTTGCTATCGGGGAGCTGTTTTTT	TRBV27	TRBJ2-2	.	.